A single sample is the source of the 12 T cell receptor beta chains below, sequenced in a study of T-cell reconstitution after alpha-beta-depleted transplantation in children. Unique molecular identifiers were built into the TCRbeta library. TCRdb reprocessed the PCR reads with MiXCR, giving one entry per CDR3 protein. The sample has roughly 200,000 distinct CDR3 sequences, approximately 8.4% seen once; the top ten hold roughly 35%. Source: PBMCs, mostly from graft donor cells, taken 360 days after TCRalphabeta/CD19-depleted stem cell transplant. The receptor source for this set is a male patient between 2 and 15 years old who had a stem cell transplant for acute myeloid leukemia, so the T cells may come from the graft donor.

This clonotype appeared a few times. The chain couples TRBV5-1 to TRBJ1-2; 8 bases are shared with TRBD1. Germline CDR1 and CDR2: SGHRS and YFSETQ. V was clipped by 1 base and J by 2 bases; unmatched bases: 7. This CDR3 region has 16 residues. The CDR3 nucleotides are TGCGCCAGCAGCTTGTTCGGACAGGGCCTAAACTATGGCTACACCTTC. Amino acid sequence: CASSLFGQGLNYGYTF. The complete variable domain, with remaining parts taken from reference TRBV5-1 and TRBJ1-2, reads KAGVTQTPRYLIKTRGQQVTLSCSPISGHRSVSWYQQTPGQGLQFLFEYFSETQRNKGNFPGRFSGRQFSNSRSEMNVSTLELGDSALYLCASSLFGQGLNYGYTFGSGTRLTVV.

This clonotype was seen many times. V gene TRBV5-1 combines with J gene TRBJ1-4, with D unresolved. The CDR3 spans 12 residues. Germline V CDR1 and CDR2: SGHRS, YFSETQ. V was pared by 0 bases and J by 5 bases, with 2 bases between. The chain's CDR3 is CASSLDNEKLFF. CDR3 nucleotides: TGCGCCAGCAGCTTGGACAATGAAAAACTGTTTTTT.

This clonotype was counted only a few times. V usage is TRBV20-1 and J usage is TRBJ1-1; tentatively, D is TRBD1 (5 bases). The CDR3 has 15 residues. V lost 5 bases and J 1 base, leaving 17 bases between the germline ends. In germline, CDR1 is DFQATT, CDR2 SNEGSKA (reference sequence). The CDR3 loop reads CSAPSPATGNTEAFF. In DNA, the CDR3 is TGCAGTGCTCCTAGCCCGGCCACAGGGAACACTGAAGCTTTCTTT.

This clonotype has more than one count but fewer than ten. The chain has TRBV4-2 and TRBJ1-4; D may be TRBD1 (6 bases). CDR1 is LGHNA, CDR2 YNFKEQ, per germline. The CDR3 spans 16 residues. The V end lost 0 bases, the J end lost 7 bases, and 15 bases lay between the germline ends. The CDR3 loop is CASSQDDRSLGEKLFF. The CDR3 DNA reads TGTGCCAGCAGCCAAGACGACAGGTCCCTCGGTGAAAAACTGTTTTTT.

This clonotype was seen more than once but under ten times. This chain connects TRBV29-1 to TRBJ2-6; D might be TRBD1 (6 bases). Between the trimmed V and J ends, which lost 6 bases and 0 bases, there was a span of 18 bases. This CDR3 spans 17 amino acids. Germline CDR1 reads SQVTM; CDR2 reads ANQGSEA. The chain's CDR3 is CSVAGTPSSSGANVLTF. In nucleotides, the CDR3 is TGCAGCGTCGCCGGGACACCCAGTAGCTCTGGGGCCAACGTCCTGACTTTC.

A few counts support this clonotype. The CDR3 coding sequence is TGTGCCAGCAGCCCGGTAGGGCAGGGCCGGAACTATGGCTACACCTTC. Translating it yields CASSPVGQGRNYGYTF. This chain links TRBV5-8 with TRBJ1-2, with D perhaps matching TRBD1 (5 bases). V was pared by 4 bases and J by 2 bases, with 18 bases between. Germline CDR1 and CDR2: SGHTS and YDEGEE. The CDR3 is made up of 16 amino acids.

This clonotype was seen more than once but under ten times. The V gene is TRBV7-2, the J gene TRBJ2-3; tentatively, D is TRBD2 (6 bases). In germline, CDR1 is SGHTA, CDR2 FQGNSA. V lost 3 bases, J lost 0 bases, and 16 bases lay in between. This CDR3 has 17 residues. CDR3 loop: CASSFLAWLASTDTQYF. CDR3 nucleotide sequence: TGTGCCAGCAGCTTCCTAGCCTGGCTAGCGAGCACAGATACGCAGTATTTT.

The chain has TRBV12-3 or TRBV12-4 and TRBJ2-1; 7 bases line up with TRBD2. V dropped 10 bases and J dropped 5; count of bases not matched to a gene: 8. The CDR3 loop spans 13 amino acids. The CDR3 is CATRPGGNNEQFF. Written as DNA, the CDR3 is TGTGCCACACGACCGGGAGGCAACAATGAGCAGTTCTTC.

This clonotype was seen at least ten times. This chain uses TRBV12-3 or TRBV12-4 with TRBJ1-3; D is undetermined. The ends were cut back, 2 bases at V and 7 bases at J, with 3 bases in the middle. The CDR3 contains 11 residues. CDR3 sequence: CASSLRNTIYF. CDR3 DNA sequence: TGTGCCAGCAGTTTAAGGAACACCATATATTTT.

This clonotype was seen at least ten times. The J gene is TRBJ2-7, the V gene TRBV5-1; D is unclear. V was cut by 4 bases and J by 0 bases, with 14 bases left in between. Germline CDR1 and CDR2: SGHRS and YFSETQ. The CDR3 consists of 15 residues. The CDR3 bases are TGCGCCAGCAGCAGGGCCCCATGGGCCTCCTACGAGCAGTACTTC. Its protein is CASSRAPWASYEQYF.

This clonotype was seen only a few times. The chain combines TRBV6-5 with TRBJ2-7; 8 bases map to TRBD1. Germline V gene lookup returns CDR1 MNHEY and CDR2 SVGAGI. The CDR3 is 17 amino acids. The V gene end was trimmed by 4 bases and the J gene end by 0 bases; junction bases not matched to a gene: 11. The CDR3 bases are TGTGCCAGCAGTTCAAGCGGACAGGGTTCGGGCTCCTACGAGCAGTACTTC. Amino acid sequence: CASSSSGQGSGSYEQYF.

This chain connects TRBV7-8 to TRBJ2-1; D is ambiguous. CDR3 length equals 14 residues. Germline lookup yields CDR1 SGHVS and CDR2 FQNEAQ. V was shortened by 1 base and J by 3 bases, with 7 bases between the two germline ends. The CDR3 loop reads CASSLVQYYNEQFF. The CDR3 DNA follows: TGTGCCAGCAGCTTAGTCCAGTACTACAATGAGCAGTTCTTC.